These T cell receptor beta chains were read from a single sample in a study of T cells in localized non-small cell lung cancer. Profiled with immunoSEQ multiplex PCR; TCRdb holds only in-frame clones, not every one. Of about 59,000 clones in the sample, roughly nine tenths were seen once. The input for sequencing was peripheral blood, taken before any cancer treatment. These receptors all stem from a woman aged 40-70 years with stage I lung adenocarcinoma. Both conserved end residues are part of each CDR3. D genes are given only for firm matches. Clone size is stated in some rows and not others, as once, few, many or a class when expanded.

CDR3 DNA	CDR3 protein	V gene	D gene	J gene	clone size
TGTGCCAGCAGCTTGGTCTATGCCAATTTCTCTGGAAACACCATATATTTT	CASSLVYANFSGNTIYF	TRBV5-6	NA	TRBJ1-3	NA
TGTGCCAGCAGCCGCCAGGGGAACGAACTCAATGAGCAGTTCTTC	CASSRQGNELNEQFF	TRBV11-2	NA	TRBJ2-1	NA
TGTGCCAGCAGGCGGGGGACAGGGGAAAACTACGAGCAGTACTTC	CASRRGTGENYEQYF	TRBV27	TRBD1	TRBJ2-7	NA
TGCGCCAGCAGTGGGACCGCTAACTATGGCTACACCTTC	CASSGTANYGYTF	TRBV10-2	NA	TRBJ1-2	NA
TGCGCCAGCAGCTTGACAGGGAGGGACCAGCCCCAGCATTTT	CASSLTGRDQPQHF	TRBV5-1	NA	TRBJ1-5	few
TGTGCCAGCAGTTTATCTACAGCTGGAAACACCATATATTTT	CASSLSTAGNTIYF	TRBV27	NA	TRBJ1-3	NA
TGCGCCAGCAGCCAAGAACTAGCTGCCGGGACCTCCAAGGAGACCCAGTACTTC	CASSQELAAGTSKETQYF	TRBV4-3	NA	TRBJ2-5	NA
TGTGCCAGCGAGACTAGAGGGGGCGGGGAGCTGTTTTTT	CASETRGGGELFF	TRBV5-6	NA	TRBJ2-2	NA
TGTGCCAGCAGTTTACCCGGGAGTGGAAACACCATATATTTT	CASSLPGSGNTIYF	TRBV28	NA	TRBJ1-3	NA
TGTGCCAGCAGCTTGGTGGGCGGGCTGGCGCCCCAGTACTTC	CASSLVGGLAPQYF	TRBV5-6	NA	TRBJ2-5	few
TGTGCCAGCACAAGGGGGATGAACACTGAAGCTTTCTTT	CASTRGMNTEAFF	TRBV5-8	NA	TRBJ1-1	NA
TGTGCCAGCAGCTTTGGGGGGAAAGAGACCCAGTACTTC	CASSFGGKETQYF	TRBV7-9	NA	TRBJ2-5	NA
TGTGCCACTCGGGACACCAGAAGGACTGAAGCTTTCTTT	CATRDTRRTEAFF	TRBV6-5	NA	TRBJ1-1	NA
TGTGCCAGCAGTCCCCACGGCAGAGGGGATCAGCCCCAGCATTTT	CASSPHGRGDQPQHF	TRBV28	NA	TRBJ1-5	NA
TGTGCCAGCAGGGAGGGACTAGCCGCAGATGAGCAGTTCTTC	CASREGLAADEQFF	TRBV2	TRBD2	TRBJ2-1	NA
TGTGCCAGTAGTACCGAATTGACGGTCCGGGTCCAGCATTTT	CASSTELTVRVQHF	TRBV19	NA	TRBJ1-5	NA
TGCGCCAGCAGCTTAGAGAGACCCGGGGAGCTGTTTTTT	CASSLERPGELFF	TRBV5-1	NA	TRBJ2-2	once
TGTGCCAGCAGCTTAGACAGGGACCACACCATATATTTT	CASSLDRDHTIYF	TRBV11-2	NA	TRBJ1-3	NA
TGTGCCAGCAGCTTAGACATCGGAGAGAACACCGGGGAGCTGTTTTTT	CASSLDIGENTGELFF	TRBV7-6	NA	TRBJ2-2	NA
TGTGCCAGCAGGCCCGTGTCGGACAGGGTCGATGCTTTCTTT	CASRPVSDRVDAFF	TRBV6-6	TRBD1	TRBJ1-1	NA
TGTGCCAGCTCACCTCGGCCCCGGGACGAGCAGTACTTC	CASSPRPRDEQYF	TRBV18	NA	TRBJ2-7	NA
TGTGCCAGCAGCTTATCTTCGGGAGTGGTCCCAGATACGCAGTATTTT	CASSLSSGVVPDTQYF	TRBV7-6	NA	TRBJ2-3	NA
TGTGCCAGCTCACTGGACAGGGCAACCGGGGAGCTGTTTTTT	CASSLDRATGELFF	TRBV18	TRBD1	TRBJ2-2	once
TGTGCCAGCAGTCCCGCGGGACCGAGTGACGAGCAGTACTTC	CASSPAGPSDEQYF	TRBV28	NA	TRBJ2-7	NA
TGCGCCAGCACCTCCGGAGGGAACACCGGGGAGCTGTTTTTT	CASTSGGNTGELFF	TRBV5-1	NA	TRBJ2-2	NA
TGCGCCAGCAGTGAGGGCGGACAGGGGAGGTACGAGCAGTACTTC	CASSEGGQGRYEQYF	TRBV10-1	TRBD1	TRBJ2-7	NA
TGTGCCAGCAGCTTGTATCGGACAGAAGCCTACGAGCAGTACTTC	CASSLYRTEAYEQYF	TRBV5-6	NA	TRBJ2-7	NA
TGTGCCAGCAGCTTGCTTGTGACAGGGAATTCACCCCTCCACTTT	CASSLLVTGNSPLHF	TRBV5-8	TRBD1	TRBJ1-6	NA
TGCAGCGCCGGACTAGCGGGGGACCCCTACGAGCAGTACTTC	CSAGLAGDPYEQYF	TRBV29-1	TRBD2	TRBJ2-7	NA
TGTGCCAGCAGTGTGGACAAGAGCTCTGGAAACACCATATATTTT	CASSVDKSSGNTIYF	TRBV6-5	NA	TRBJ1-3	NA
TGTGCCAGCGCGAGGACTCAGGGAGATACCGGGGAGCTGTTTTTT	CASARTQGDTGELFF	TRBV25-1	NA	TRBJ2-2	NA
TGCGCCAGCAGTGAACCAGGAATGAACACTGAAGCTTTCTTT	CASSEPGMNTEAFF	TRBV10-2	NA	TRBJ1-1	few
TGTGCCAGCAGTTTAGGGGGGATGAACACTGAAGCTTTCTTT	CASSLGGMNTEAFF	TRBV27	NA	TRBJ1-1	NA
TGTGCCAGCAGCACCCCAGGGGGAAACACTGAAGCTTTCTTT	CASSTPGGNTEAFF	TRBV7-9	TRBD1	TRBJ1-1	NA
TGTGCCAGCAGCTTAAAAACTAGCGGGAGGACAGATACGCAGTATTTT	CASSLKTSGRTDTQYF	TRBV7-9	TRBD2	TRBJ2-3	NA
TGTGCCAGCAGTTCTGCGAGTTCTAGCACAGATACGCAGTATTTT	CASSSASSSTDTQYF	TRBV6-5	NA	TRBJ2-3	NA
TGTGCCAGCAGTTACTCGGTTCAACAGAACTATGGCTACACCTTC	CASSYSVQQNYGYTF	TRBV6-5	NA	TRBJ1-2	NA
TGCGCCAGCTCCTCCCAGCGCGAAGGTGACGCTTTCTTT	CASSSQREGDAFF	TRBV5-1	NA	TRBJ1-1	NA
TGTGCCAGCAGCTTGGACAGTGGCTCTGGAAACACCATATATTTT	CASSLDSGSGNTIYF	TRBV5-5	NA	TRBJ1-3	NA
TGTGCCAGCAGCTTACTACGAGCGGGACTGGAGACCCAGTACTTC	CASSLLRAGLETQYF	TRBV5-6	TRBD2	TRBJ2-5	NA
TGTGCCAGCAGTACGAGACAGGGTAACTATGGCTACACCTTC	CASSTRQGNYGYTF	TRBV6-5	TRBD1	TRBJ1-2	NA
TGTGCCAGTAGCCCGGGACAGGGGACCTACGAGCAGTACTTC	CASSPGQGTYEQYF	TRBV19	TRBD1	TRBJ2-7	NA
TGTGCCAGTAGTATAGATACCCCGACTAGTGGGATCACCTACGAGCAGTACTTC	CASSIDTPTSGITYEQYF	TRBV19	NA	TRBJ2-7	NA
TGTGCCAGCACCTCGGTGGGGGGTGGCGAAAAACTGTTTTTT	CASTSVGGGEKLFF	TRBV7-9	NA	TRBJ1-4	few
TGTGCCAGCAGCCCGTTTACGACAGGGGTAGGGGCCAACGTCCTGACTTTC	CASSPFTTGVGANVLTF	TRBV27	TRBD1	TRBJ2-6	NA
TGCGCCAGCAGCCAGACTGAAGGGGACAACACCGGGGAGCTGTTTTTT	CASSQTEGDNTGELFF	TRBV4-3	NA	TRBJ2-2	few
TGTGCCAGCAGTGAGGGCAGGGGGGCGTCCAAAAACATTCAGTACTTC	CASSEGRGASKNIQYF	TRBV2	NA	TRBJ2-4	NA
TGTGCCAGCAGCATGTACCAGGGTGCCTATAATTCACCCCTCCACTTT	CASSMYQGAYNSPLHF	TRBV5-8	NA	TRBJ1-6	NA
TGTGCCAGCAGCTTGGTTCGGGCAAGAGGGAATGAAAAACTGTTTTTT	CASSLVRARGNEKLFF	TRBV5-6	NA	TRBJ1-4	NA
TGTGCTAGTGGTCCCCCCTTGACAGCCATGAACACTGAAGCTTTCTTT	CASGPPLTAMNTEAFF	TRBV12-5	NA	TRBJ1-1	NA
TGTGCCAGCAGTGAAGCGGGGGGACGAGAGACCCAGTACTTC	CASSEAGGRETQYF	TRBV2	NA	TRBJ2-5	NA
TGTGCCTGGAGCCTAGGCACTAGCGTTCAAGAGACCCAGTACTTC	CAWSLGTSVQETQYF	TRBV30	TRBD2	TRBJ2-5	NA
TGTGCCAGCAGCTTAACCAGAGACTATTCACCCCTCCACTTT	CASSLTRDYSPLHF	TRBV7-6	NA	TRBJ1-6	NA
TGTGCCAGCAGTGCCGCAGCAGAGGCCCTCCACTTT	CASSAAAEALHF	TRBV2	NA	TRBJ1-6	NA
TGTGCCAGCAGCTTTTGGACAGGGGGCGTAGTCTACGAGCAGTACTTC	CASSFWTGGVVYEQYF	TRBV5-6	TRBD1	TRBJ2-7	NA
TGTGCCAGCAGCCTTTTGGCGGCTGGAGCTTTCTTT	CASSLLAAGAFF	TRBV11-2	NA	TRBJ1-1	NA
TGTGCCAGCAGTGAGGTGGGGACAGGCCGTGGGGAGCAGTACTTC	CASSEVGTGRGEQYF	TRBV2	TRBD1	TRBJ2-7	NA
TGTGCCAGTAGTATACTAGCGGGAGGGTACACCGGGGAGCTGTTTTTT	CASSILAGGYTGELFF	TRBV19	TRBD2	TRBJ2-2	NA
TGTGCCAGCAGCTTAGGGGGAATTCGAGACAAGGGCACTGAAGCTTTCTTT	CASSLGGIRDKGTEAFF	TRBV7-3	NA	TRBJ1-1	NA
TGTGCCAGCTTCCGGGACAGGGGGCGCGAGCAGTACTTC	CASFRDRGREQYF	TRBV2	TRBD1	TRBJ2-7	NA